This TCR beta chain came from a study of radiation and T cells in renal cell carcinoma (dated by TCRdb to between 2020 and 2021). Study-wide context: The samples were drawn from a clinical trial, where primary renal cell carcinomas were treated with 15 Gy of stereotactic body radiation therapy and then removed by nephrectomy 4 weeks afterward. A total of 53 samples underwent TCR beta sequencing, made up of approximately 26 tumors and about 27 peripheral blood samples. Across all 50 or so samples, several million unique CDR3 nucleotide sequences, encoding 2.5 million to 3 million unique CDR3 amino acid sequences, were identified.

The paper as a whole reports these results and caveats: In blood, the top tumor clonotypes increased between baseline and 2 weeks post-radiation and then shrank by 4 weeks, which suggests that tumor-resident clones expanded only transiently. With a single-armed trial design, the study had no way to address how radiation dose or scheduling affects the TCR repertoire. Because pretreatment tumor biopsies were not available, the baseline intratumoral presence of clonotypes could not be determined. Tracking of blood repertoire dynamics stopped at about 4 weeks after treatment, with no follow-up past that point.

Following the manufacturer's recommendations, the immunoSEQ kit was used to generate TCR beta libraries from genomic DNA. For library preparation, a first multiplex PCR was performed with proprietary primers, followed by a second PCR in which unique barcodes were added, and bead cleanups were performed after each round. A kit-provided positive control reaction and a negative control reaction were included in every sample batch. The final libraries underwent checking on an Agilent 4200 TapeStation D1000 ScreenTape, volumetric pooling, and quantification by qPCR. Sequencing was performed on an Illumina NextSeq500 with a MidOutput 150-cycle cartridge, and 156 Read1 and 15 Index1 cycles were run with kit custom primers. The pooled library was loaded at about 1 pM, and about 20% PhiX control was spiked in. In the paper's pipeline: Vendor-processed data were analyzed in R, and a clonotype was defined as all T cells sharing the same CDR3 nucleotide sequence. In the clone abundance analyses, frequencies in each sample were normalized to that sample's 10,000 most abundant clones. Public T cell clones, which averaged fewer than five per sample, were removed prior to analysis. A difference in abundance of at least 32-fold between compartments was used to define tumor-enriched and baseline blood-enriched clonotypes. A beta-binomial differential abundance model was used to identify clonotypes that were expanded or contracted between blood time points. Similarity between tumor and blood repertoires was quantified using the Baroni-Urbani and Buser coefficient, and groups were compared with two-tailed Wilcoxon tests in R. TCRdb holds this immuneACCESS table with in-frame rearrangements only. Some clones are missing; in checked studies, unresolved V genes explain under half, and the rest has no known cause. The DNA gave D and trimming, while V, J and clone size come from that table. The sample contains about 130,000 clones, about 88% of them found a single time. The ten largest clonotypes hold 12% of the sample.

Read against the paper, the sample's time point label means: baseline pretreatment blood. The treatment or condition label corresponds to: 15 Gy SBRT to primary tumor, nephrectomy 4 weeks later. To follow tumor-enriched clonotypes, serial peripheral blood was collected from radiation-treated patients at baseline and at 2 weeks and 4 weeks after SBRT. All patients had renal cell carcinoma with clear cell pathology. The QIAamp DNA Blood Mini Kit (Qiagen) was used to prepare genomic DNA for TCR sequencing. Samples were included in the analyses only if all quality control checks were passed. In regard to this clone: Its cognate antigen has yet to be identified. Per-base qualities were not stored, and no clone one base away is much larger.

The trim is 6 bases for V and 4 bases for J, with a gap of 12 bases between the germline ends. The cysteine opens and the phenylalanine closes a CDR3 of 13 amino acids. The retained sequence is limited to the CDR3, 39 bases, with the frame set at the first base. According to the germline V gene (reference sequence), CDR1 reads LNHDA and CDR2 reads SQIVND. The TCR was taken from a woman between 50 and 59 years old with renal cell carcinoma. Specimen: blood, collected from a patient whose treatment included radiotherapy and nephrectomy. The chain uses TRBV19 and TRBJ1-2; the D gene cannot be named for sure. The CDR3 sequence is CASSIGRPYGYTF. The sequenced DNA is TGTGCCAGTAGCATCGGACGGCCCTATGGCTACACCTTC.